The 12 T cell receptor beta chains in this list originate from one sample, sequenced in a study of T cell responses to AZD1222 COVID-19 vaccine. Repertoires were generated with immunoSEQ multiplex PCR, while TCRdb's copy carries only in-frame clones and drops some. The sample includes around 84,000 clones, approximately 85% of them seen just once. Sequenced here: peripheral blood, sampled 28 days after the second AZD1222 dose. The origin of the receptors is an adult who received the AZD1222 COVID-19 vaccine.

The V gene is TRBV5-1, the J gene TRBJ2-1; 10 nucleotides line up with TRBD1. The trim removed 2 bases at V and 8 bases at J, leaving 13 bases unmatched. The CDR3 is 17 amino acids. Germline-derived CDR1 and CDR2 are SGHRS and YFSETQ. As DNA, the CDR3 is TGCGCCAGCAGCTTTTACGGGACAGGGGACTTACAAGATGAGCAGTTCTTC. As protein: CASSFYGTGDLQDEQFF.

V gene TRBV14 combines with J gene TRBJ1-2, with TRBD1 as a possible D gene (6 bases). Between the trimmed V and J ends, which lost 0 bases and 5 bases, there was a span of 13 bases. Germline assignment: CDR1 SGHDN and CDR2 FVKESK. The CDR3 totals 15 residues. The DNA of the CDR3 is TGTGCCAGCAGCCAAGATGAGGACAGTTGGTATGGCTACACCTTC. It translates to CASSQDEDSWYGYTF.

In the case of this clone: Since a much larger clone is just one base distant, this may be a read error. CDR3: CASSLEGYNSPLHF. CDR3 sequence (DNA): TGTGCCAGCAGCTTGGAGGGTTATAATTCACCCCTCCACTTT. The chain employs TRBV7-6 and TRBJ1-6; D is undetermined. V gave up 3 bases and J gave up 4 bases, with 7 bases separating them. This CDR3 contains 14 residues. Germline V gives CDR1 SGHVS, CDR2 FNYEAQ.

This chain connects TRBV16 to TRBJ1-4; 9 bases align to TRBD1. Germline CDR1 KGHSY, CDR2 FQNENV. The length of the CDR3 is 16 residues. Trimming removed 4 bases from V and 3 bases from J; junction bases left unmatched: 6. For the CDR3, the DNA is TGTGCCAGCAGCCCTACGAGACAGGGGGCTAATGAAAAACTGTTTTTT. Translating gives CASSPTRQGANEKLFF.

The CDR3 sequence is CASSLNAVATADTQYF. The CDR3, as DNA: TGTGCCAGCAGCTTAAACGCGGTGGCGACGGCAGATACGCAGTATTTT. V usage is TRBV7-3 and J usage is TRBJ2-3; D not resolved. The germline V gene has CDR1 SGHTA and CDR2 FQGTGA. Trimming removed 1 base at V and 4 bases at J, with 15 bases between. The CDR3 consists of 16 residues.

CDR3: CASSTPKGNEQFF. The CDR3 nucleotides read TGTGCCAGCAGCACCCCCAAAGGGAATGAGCAGTTCTTC. This chain links TRBV11-1 with TRBJ2-1; D not resolved. The CDR3 length is 13 residues. V shed 5 bases and J shed 7 bases, with 12 bases lying between them. CDR1 is SGHAT and CDR2 is FQDESV in the germline V gene (reference sequence).

The gene calls are TRBV20-1 and TRBJ2-7; TRBD1 matches 10 bases. Per the germline V gene, CDR1 is DFQATT and CDR2 is SNEGSKA (reference sequence). The CDR3 runs 15 residues. V was clipped by 3 bases and J by 0 bases; unmatched bases: 5. CDR3 in amino acids: CSASTGTGDSYEQYF. DNA of the CDR3: TGCAGTGCTAGTACCGGGACAGGGGACTCCTACGAGCAGTACTTC.

V and J are TRBV28 and TRBJ1-1; D is uncertain. Germline V gives CDR1 MDHEN, CDR2 SYDVKM. The V end lost 8 bases, the J end lost 1 base, and 8 bases lay between the germline ends. This CDR3 comprises 12 residues. In DNA, the CDR3 is TGTGCCAGCTTGGTACCGAACACTGAAGCTTTCTTT. This gives the protein CASLVPNTEAFF.

Only one count was recorded for this clone. The rearrangement joins TRBV6-1 to TRBJ2-5, with D unresolved. This CDR3 is built from 17 residues. Per the germline V gene, CDR1 is MNHNS and CDR2 is SASEGT. Trimming removed 1 base from V and 2 bases from J, with 17 bases in between. This CDR3 reads CASSEGYTYPWQETQYF. The CDR3 DNA reads as TGTGCCAGCAGTGAAGGTTATACGTACCCCTGGCAAGAGACCCAGTACTTC.

This chain joins TRBV2 and TRBJ1-4, with D possibly matching TRBD1 (5 bases). V was pared by 8 bases and J by 4 bases, with 14 bases between. The CDR3 has 14 residues. Germline CDR1 and CDR2: SNHLY and FYNNEI. Here the CDR3 reads CASLPDRNNEKLFF. The CDR3 DNA reads TGTGCCAGCTTACCCGACAGAAATAATGAAAAACTGTTTTTT.

V and J are TRBV5-6 and TRBJ1-5; D perhaps matches TRBD1 (5 bases). The germline gives CDR1 SGHDT, CDR2 YYEEEE. V lost 1 base, J lost 3 bases, and 11 bases lay in between. This CDR3 region has 15 residues. The CDR3 sequence: CASSLRGTNNQPQHF. CDR3 in DNA: TGTGCCAGCAGCTTGCGTGGGACCAACAATCAGCCCCAGCATTTT.

The gene calls are TRBV7-9 and TRBJ2-1; TRBD2 aligns across 12 bases. The CDR3 has 16 amino acids. V trimming: 3 bases; J trimming: 1 base; junction bases outside the gene matches: 1. Per germline, CDR1 SEHNR and CDR2 FQNEAQ (reference sequence). The CDR3 DNA reads TGTGCCAGCAGCTTCGGGACTAGCGGGTCCTACAATGAGCAGTTCTTC. Protein product: CASSFGTSGSYNEQFF.